Listed here are 22 T cell receptor beta chains from one sample, sequenced in a study of T cells in Graves' hyperthyroidism and ophthalmopathy. RNA transcripts served as the template for amplifying TCR beta CDR3 regions. HTBI primers were the set used in a first-round RT-PCR of the TCR CDR3. In TCRdb, the multiplex PCR reads were re-called with MiXCR into one record per CDR3 protein. The sample contains roughly 560,000 distinct CDR3 sequences, under 15% of which appear only once. The specimen was blood. Receptors were obtained from a woman aged 40 to 49 with Graves' ophthalmopathy.

V is TRBV7-3 and J is TRBJ2-5; 7 bases match TRBD2. In germline, CDR1 is SGHTA, CDR2 FQGTGA. CDR3 size: 13 residues. V trimming: 5 bases; J trimming: 5 bases; junction bases outside the gene matches: 5. CDR3 bases: TGTGCCAGCAGCAACGGGGGGTCGGAGACCCAGTACTTC. Translated: CASSNGGSETQYF.

The chain recombines TRBV28 with TRBJ1-6, with D hard to call. The CDR3 runs to 13 residues. The germline V gene encodes CDR1 MDHEN and CDR2 SYDVKM. Trimming took 6 bases from V and 2 from J, leaving 5 bases between them. CDR3 loop: CASRDPYNSPLHF. The DNA of the CDR3 is TGTGCCAGCAGAGACCCCTATAATTCACCCCTCCACTTT.

This clonotype was seen many times. The chain joins TRBV28 to TRBJ2-7; D is uncertain. Germline CDR1 MDHEN, CDR2 SYDVKM. There are 13 residues in the CDR3. The V end was cut by 5 bases, the J end by 0 bases, with 8 bases between. CDR3 loop: CASSTGRSYEQYF. As DNA, the CDR3 is TGTGCCAGCAGTACTGGCCGCTCCTACGAGCAGTACTTC.

This clonotype has ten or more counts. The chain joins TRBV2 to TRBJ2-7; maybe TRBD1 (6 bases). Germline CDR1 reads SNHLY; CDR2 reads FYNNEI. CDR3 length equals 13 residues. Trimming pared 3 bases from V and 3 bases from J, leaving 9 bases between. CDR3 in amino acids: CASSDIRGYEQYF. CDR3 nucleotides: TGTGCCAGCAGTGACATCAGGGGCTACGAGCAGTACTTC. The full variable domain, completed using reference TRBV2 and TRBJ2-7, is EPEVTQTPSHQVTQMGQEVILRCVPISNHLYFYWYRQILGQKVEFLVSFYNNEISEKSEIFDDQFSVERPDGSNFTLKIRSTKLEDSAMYFCASSDIRGYEQYFGPGTRLTVT.

In its sample, this clonotype was seen many times. J is TRBJ2-7 and V is TRBV5-1, with 8 bases fitting TRBD2. With 4 bases clipped from V and 4 bases from J, the junction kept 7 bases outside the gene matches. The germline CDR1 and CDR2 sequences are SGHRS and YFSETQ. The CDR3 is made up of 14 amino acids. The CDR3 loop reads CASSILAAEYEQYF. DNA of the CDR3: TGCGCCAGCAGCATACTAGCGGCGGAATACGAGCAGTACTTC. Filled out from reference TRBV5-1 and TRBJ2-7, the complete variable domain reads KAGVTQTPRYLIKTRGQQVTLSCSPISGHRSVSWYQQTPGQGLQFLFEYFSETQRNKGNFPGRFSGRQFSNSRSEMNVSTLELGDSALYLCASSILAAEYEQYFGPGTRLTVT.

The table lists this clonotype with many counts. CDR3 sequence: CASSQAPTGFQETQYF. CDR3 nucleotide sequence: TGCGCCAGCAGCCAAGCCCCGACTGGGTTCCAAGAGACCCAGTACTTC. The J gene is TRBJ2-5, the V gene TRBV4-1, with D unresolved. The germline V gene encodes CDR1 MGHRA and CDR2 YSYEKL. V was clipped by 1 base and J by 1 base, with 13 bases between them. The CDR3 runs 16 residues.

This clonotype was recorded at least ten times. The rearrangement links TRBV7-9 to TRBJ1-1; D remains unclear. There are 15 residues in the CDR3. Trimming left V 0 bases short and J 1 base short, with 9 bases between. The V gene's germline CDR1 is SEHNR and CDR2 FQNEAQ (reference sequence). The DNA for the CDR3 is TGTGCCAGCAGCTTAGCAGGGAGGCAGAACACTGAAGCTTTCTTT. Its protein is CASSLAGRQNTEAFF.

This clonotype was counted at least ten times. The V and J genes are TRBV18 and TRBJ2-7; TRBD1 or TRBD2 may be the D gene (5 bases each). V was pared by 2 bases and J by 6 bases, with 14 bases between. Per germline, CDR1 KGHSH and CDR2 LQKENI. The CDR3 covers 14 residues. CDR3 nucleotides: TGTGCCAGCTCACCAGGGAGTCAGGGTCCCGAGCAGTACTTC. Protein: CASSPGSQGPEQYF.

There are many counts of this clonotype. This sequence joins TRBV6-5 and TRBJ1-3; D is possibly TRBD1 (6 bases). The ends were cut back, 0 bases at V and 8 bases at J, with 14 bases in the middle. The germline V gene encodes CDR1 MNHEY and CDR2 SVGAGI. The CDR3 totals 15 residues. The CDR3 coding sequence is TGTGCCAGCAGTTACTCTTGGGCCTACAGGGACACCATATATTTT. Its protein product is CASSYSWAYRDTIYF.

This clonotype appeared many times. The chain combines TRBV6-1 with TRBJ2-3, with 7 bases aligning to TRBD1. Germline trimming cut 7 bases from V and 0 bases from J; bases unmatched to any gene: 10. The CDR3 extends over 16 amino acids. Per the germline V gene, CDR1 is MNHNS and CDR2 is SASEGT. CDR3 sequence reads: CASTKRDRPSTDTQYF. The CDR3 nucleotides read TGTGCCAGCACCAAGAGGGACAGACCTAGCACAGATACGCAGTATTTT.

This clonotype was recorded many times. The chain links TRBV20-1 to TRBJ2-7, with D possibly being TRBD1 (6 bases). In germline, CDR1 is DFQATT, CDR2 SNEGSKA (reference sequence). V lost 4 bases and J 0 bases, leaving 10 bases between the germline ends. The CDR3 is made up of 13 amino acids. The CDR3 sequence is CSATRGYSYEQYF. CDR3 DNA: TGCAGTGCTACCAGGGGCTACTCCTACGAGCAGTACTTC.

In this sample, this clonotype turned up many times. This sequence joins TRBV7-9 and TRBJ2-7; the match to TRBD1 covers 7 bases. With V trimmed by 5 bases and J by 0 bases, 7 bases remained unmatched. Germline V gives CDR1 SEHNR, CDR2 FQNEAQ (reference sequence). CDR3 length: 15 amino acids. The CDR3 region has the DNA TGTGCCAGCAGCCAGAGACAGGGTGGCTCCTACGAGCAGTACTTC. It codes for CASSQRQGGSYEQYF.

Ten or more counts support this clonotype. This sequence joins TRBV19 and TRBJ2-7, with D unresolved. Germline V gene sequence: CDR1 LNHDA, CDR2 SQIVND (reference sequence). V was shortened by 4 bases and J by 2 bases, with 9 bases between the two germline ends. The CDR3 length is 13 residues. The CDR3 loop reads CASSRTYTYEQYF. In nucleotides, the CDR3 is TGTGCCAGTAGTAGGACGTATACCTACGAGCAGTACTTC.

This clonotype has at least ten counts. This chain joins TRBV6-4 and TRBJ1-1; D gene ambiguous. V was pared by 2 bases and J by 5 bases, with 9 bases between. Germline CDR1 reads MRHNA; CDR2 reads SNTAGT. There are 13 residues in the CDR3. This CDR3 is CASSDRVGTEAFF. The CDR3 DNA sequence: TGTGCCAGCAGTGACAGGGTTGGGACTGAAGCTTTCTTT.

Ten or more counts support this clonotype. The chain links TRBV30 to TRBJ2-5; unclear D gene. Germline V gene lookup returns CDR1 GTSNPN and CDR2 SVGIG (reference sequence). Trimming stripped 0 bases from V and 5 bases from J, with 10 bases between. This CDR3 region has 13 residues. The CDR3 DNA reads TGTGCCTGGAGTGTGGGGTTCCGGGAGACCCAGTACTTC. Amino acid sequence: CAWSVGFRETQYF.

This clonotype was detected many times. The rearrangement uses TRBV7-2 and TRBJ2-5; tentative D call: TRBD2 (6 bases). The V end lost 6 bases, the J end lost 1 base, and 12 bases lay between the germline ends. The germline gives CDR1 SGHTA, CDR2 FQGNSA. This CDR3 is 14 amino acids long. The CDR3 loop reads CASSPGGAQETQYF. In DNA, the CDR3 is TGTGCCAGCAGTCCCGGGGGAGCCCAAGAGACCCAGTACTTC.

This clonotype was seen many times. This sequence joins TRBV11-2 and TRBJ2-5; D is unclear. This CDR3 region has 14 residues. Per germline, CDR1 SGHAT and CDR2 FQNNGV. Trimming took off 4 bases at V and 1 base at J, with 10 bases between the two ends. CDR3 DNA: TGTGCCAGCAGCTCGATCCTGGGCCAAGAGACCCAGTACTTC. It translates to CASSSILGQETQYF.

The CDR3 sequence: CSVEKARLYGYTF. The CDR3 DNA is TGCAGCGTTGAAAAGGCCAGGCTCTATGGCTACACCTTC. This sequence joins TRBV29-1 and TRBJ1-2; D gene unclear. Trimming stripped 2 bases from V and 4 bases from J, with 11 bases between. This CDR3 spans 13 amino acids. Per the germline V gene, CDR1 is SQVTM and CDR2 is ANQGSEA.

The sample holds many counts of this clonotype. The chain links TRBV9 to TRBJ1-2, with D perhaps matching TRBD1 (5 bases). The CDR3 is made up of 15 amino acids. V shed 2 bases and J shed 8 bases, with 19 bases lying between them. Germline V gene lookup returns CDR1 SGDLS and CDR2 YYNGEE. The CDR3 loop is CASSVGMGERKGYTF. The CDR3 DNA reads TGTGCCAGCAGCGTGGGGATGGGGGAAAGGAAAGGCTACACCTTC.

V gene TRBV24-1 combines with J gene TRBJ2-5, with 10 bases matching TRBD1. V gave up 0 bases and J gave up 1 base; unmatched junction bases: 1. Germline CDR1 KGHDR, CDR2 SFDVKD. CDR3 size: 16 residues. CDR3 bases: TGTGCCACCAGTGATTTGGGACAGGGGGGCCAAGAGACCCAGTACTTC. Its protein is CATSDLGQGGQETQYF.

CDR3 protein: CASRPEAGQPQHF. In DNA, the CDR3 is TGTGCCAGCAGGCCAGAAGCGGGTCAGCCCCAGCATTTT. The chain is built from TRBV6-1 and TRBJ1-5; no definite D call. The CDR3 is 13 residues long. Germline loops: CDR1 MNHNS, CDR2 SASEGT. The ends were cut back, 6 bases at V and 6 bases at J, with 12 bases in the middle.

This clonotype was detected ten times or more. The chain carries TRBV29-1 and TRBJ2-7; maybe TRBD1 (5 bases). Germline V lookup: CDR1 SQVTM, CDR2 ANQGSEA. V lost 2 bases and J lost 2, with 13 bases in between. There are 14 residues in the CDR3. DNA of the CDR3: TGCAGCGTTGAACCCAGGGATAGGCCCTACGAGCAGTACTTC. It is translated as CSVEPRDRPYEQYF.